The following is a T cell receptor (beta chain) sequence with its context. This sample is part of a study of blood T cell repertoires in COVID-19. Study-wide background: The United States, Italy and Spain were the sources of the acute and convalescent COVID-19 samples. Sources were T cells, B-cell-depleted T cells, or PBMCs; the material itself was cDNA or gDNA.

Original handling: Using reference gene primer amplification, nucleated cell counts were estimated. Measured with immunoSEQ multiplex PCR; TCRdb has only the in-frame clones, and not every one. The V and J calls and clone size come from that table; D and trimming were worked out from the DNA. The sample contains 200,000 or so clones, around 80% of which appear only once. Trimming shortened V by 3 bases and J by 3 bases, and 12 bases separated the two germline ends. This CDR3 is 14 amino acids long. CDR1 is KGHSH, CDR2 LQKENI, per germline. The rearrangement joins TRBV18 to TRBJ2-7, with D maybe TRBD2 (5 bases). The source of this sequence is a woman at least 80 years old with acute or convalescent COVID-19. Sequenced sample: peripheral blood. In nucleotides, the CDR3 is TGTGCCAGCTCACCTGGACGGGAACGCTACGAGCAGTACTTC. Encoded protein: CASSPGRERYEQYF. The entire variable domain, with the rest obtained from reference TRBV18 and TRBJ2-7, is as follows: NAGVMQNPRHLVRRRGQEARLRCSPMKGHSHVYWYRQLPEEGLKFMVYLQKENIIDESGMPKERFSAEFPKEGPSILRIQQVVRGDSAAYFCASSPGRERYEQYFGPGTRLTVT.